Presented here are 12 T cell receptor beta chains from one specimen sequenced in a study of blood T cell repertoires in COVID-19. TCRdb keeps only in-frame clones here, not all; method: immunoSEQ multiplex PCR. The sample records roughly 400,000 clones, roughly 90% being singletons. Sequenced sample: PBMCs or T cells enriched from blood (not recorded which). These receptors were collected from a woman aged 40-49 years with acute COVID-19.

V is TRBV10-3 and J is TRBJ2-3; TRBD1 agrees at 7 bases. Per the germline V gene, CDR1 is ENHRY and CDR2 is SYGVKD. The V segment lost 5 bases and the J segment 5 bases; nucleotides outside the gene matches: 1. The CDR3 contains 12 residues. The DNA of the CDR3 is TGTGCCATCAGTACAGGGGAAGATACGCAGTATTTT. It yields the protein CAISTGEDTQYF.

This clone has only one observation. The V gene is TRBV30, the J gene TRBJ1-1; 8 bases match TRBD1. This CDR3 is 12 amino acids long. The V and J ends lost 6 bases and 5 bases, in that order; junction bases with no gene match: 5. Germline CDR1 is GTSNPN and CDR2 is SVGIG (reference sequence). As DNA, the CDR3 is TGTGCCTGCGGACAGGGAAGAACTGAAGCTTTCTTT. Encoded protein: CACGQGRTEAFF.

The rearrangement uses TRBV20-1 and TRBJ1-1, with 9 bases lining up with TRBD1. Trimming removed 5 bases from V and 4 bases from J; junction bases left unmatched: 5. The CDR3 loop spans 13 amino acids. Germline V gene data show CDR1 as DFQATT and CDR2 as SNEGSKA (reference sequence). CDR3 bases: TGCAGTGCTGGTGACAGGGGGTCCACTGAAGCTTTCTTT. It specifies CSAGDRGSTEAFF.

This chain uses TRBV10-3 with TRBJ1-6; 9 bases are shared with TRBD1. In germline, CDR1 is ENHRY, CDR2 SYGVKD. This CDR3 contains 14 residues. V was clipped by 7 bases and J by 6 bases; unmatched bases: 4. The CDR3 DNA is TGTGCCATCACGCCGGGACAGGGTAATTCACCCCTCCACTTT. It encodes CAITPGQGNSPLHF.

On this clone: One junction end disagrees with the germline gene, perhaps due to a read error. V usage is TRBV6-1 and J usage is TRBJ1-1; D gene unclear. Germline CDR1 and CDR2: MNHNS and SASEGT. The CDR3 is made up of 12 amino acids. CDR3 protein: CASSEAETGAFF. The CDR3 coding sequence is TGTGCCAGCAGTGAAGCTGAGACTGGAGCTTTCTTT.

This chain connects TRBV6-1 to TRBJ1-5; TRBD1 matches 10 bases. CDR1 is MNHNS and CDR2 is SASEGT in the germline V gene. The CDR3 totals 16 residues. Germline trimming cut 4 bases from V and 1 base from J; bases unmatched to any gene: 4. CDR3 in amino acids: CASSVGTGVSNQPQHF. As DNA, the CDR3 is TGTGCCAGCAGTGTAGGGACAGGGGTGAGCAATCAGCCCCAGCATTTT.

The chain is built from TRBV7-9 and TRBJ1-1; D call uncertain. The CDR3 runs to 14 residues. Germline V gene data show CDR1 as SEHNR and CDR2 as FQNEAQ (reference sequence). V was cut by 1 base and J by 4 bases, with 10 bases left in between. The CDR3 DNA reads as TGTGCCAGCAGCTTAGGAGGCGTGGGCACTGAAGCTTTCTTT. Translation gives CASSLGGVGTEAFF.

This clone was recorded a few times. V gene TRBV5-1 combines with J gene TRBJ2-2, with D unresolved. The germline gives CDR1 SGHRS, CDR2 YFSETQ. The CDR3 covers 14 residues. Trimming stripped 1 base from V and 6 bases from J, with 10 bases between. The CDR3 spells CASSLSGVAGELFF. As DNA, the CDR3 is TGCGCCAGCAGCTTGTCAGGTGTAGCCGGGGAGCTGTTTTTT.

The CDR3 bases are TGTGCCAGCAGCTTGGGACTAGCGGGACCGAACACCGGGGAGCTGTTTTTT. Amino acid sequence: CASSLGLAGPNTGELFF. The J gene is TRBJ2-2, the V gene TRBV5-6; 11 nucleotides match TRBD2. The ends lost 0 bases at V and 0 bases at J; junction bases unmatched: 1. The length of the CDR3 is 17 residues. The germline V gene encodes CDR1 SGHDT and CDR2 YYEEEE.

In DNA, the CDR3 is TGTGCCATCAGTGAACCTGGACGGGGGGACACTGAAGCTTTCTTT. It yields the protein CAISEPGRGDTEAFF. The chain couples TRBV10-3 to TRBJ1-1, with D perhaps TRBD1 (5 bases). V was pared by 3 bases and J by 3 bases, with 14 bases between. CDR1 is ENHRY, CDR2 SYGVKD, per germline. The CDR3 has 15 residues.

The chain joins TRBV12-3 or TRBV12-4 to TRBJ2-7, with D unclear. The V gene lost 3 bases and the J gene lost 2 bases, with 5 bases spanning the gap. The CDR3 totals 12 residues. In DNA form, the CDR3 reads TGTGCCAGCAGTTTTCGCGCCTACGAGCAGTACTTC. Residues: CASSFRAYEQYF.

The chain is built from TRBV11-2 and TRBJ1-6; D is ambiguous. This CDR3 is 15 amino acids long. The V end was cut by 6 bases, the J end by 1 base, with 10 bases between. Per the germline V gene, CDR1 is SGHAT and CDR2 is FQNNGV. The DNA of the CDR3 is TGTGCCAGCAGTTCAACAGATTCCTATAATTCACCCCTCCACTTT. Protein sequence: CASSSTDSYNSPLHF.